A selection of T cell receptor beta chains follows, all from one sample in a study of blood T cell repertoires in COVID-19. Measured with immunoSEQ multiplex PCR; TCRdb has only the in-frame clones, and not every one. Of fewer than 200,000 clones listed, more than 70% are singletons. What was sequenced was PBMCs or T cells enriched from blood (not recorded which). The receptors come from a woman in her forties or fifties in a cohort exposed to, infected with or recovered from COVID-19 (not recorded which). The CDR3 runs from the conserved cysteine through the conserved F or W. The D gene is left open where the match is weak. Part of the rows lack a size; the others show once, few, many or a class for expanded clones.

j_call d_call clone_size v_call cdr3_aa cdr3_nt
TRBJ2-5 NA NA TRBV7-9 CASSPKETQYF TGTGCCAGCAGCCCCAAAGAGACCCAGTACTTC
TRBJ2-5 TRBD1 NA TRBV7-9 CASSLDRGPGETQYF TGTGCCAGCAGCTTAGACAGGGGGCCGGGTGAGACCCAGTACTTC
TRBJ2-5 NA NA TRBV7-2 CASSFRGETQYF TGTGCCAGCAGCTTCAGGGGCGAGACCCAGTACTTC
TRBJ2-4 NA NA TRBV27 CASSLARAVDGIQYF TGTGCCAGCAGTTTGGCGCGGGCAGTGGACGGGATTCAGTACTTC
TRBJ2-1 TRBD2 NA TRBV18 CASSPPAGGLREQFF TGTGCCAGCTCACCACCGGCGGGGGGCCTACGGGAGCAGTTCTTC
TRBJ2-6 TRBD1 NA TRBV2 CASTQGAGANVLTF TGTGCCAGCACCCAGGGGGCTGGGGCCAACGTCCTGACTTTC
TRBJ1-1 NA NA TRBV28 CASSLWRVGTEAFF TGTGCCAGCAGTTTATGGAGGGTGGGCACTGAAGCTTTCTTT
TRBJ1-4 NA NA TRBV15 CATSRGRVNEKLFF TGTGCCACCAGCAGAGGCAGGGTTAATGAAAAACTGTTTTTT
TRBJ1-3 NA NA TRBV7-8 CASSSLGGRNGNTIYF TGTGCCAGCAGCTCCCTCGGGGGGAGGAATGGAAACACCATATATTTT
TRBJ2-2 NA NA TRBV7-8 CASSSVNTGELFF TGTGCCAGCAGCTCTGTGAACACCGGGGAGCTGTTTTTT
TRBJ2-7 TRBD2 few TRBV6-5 CASITYPGGAYEQYF TGTGCCAGCATCACCTACCCGGGGGGGGCCTACGAGCAGTACTTC
TRBJ2-3 TRBD2 NA TRBV5-4 CASSGISGGASDTQYF TGTGCCAGCAGCGGGATTAGCGGGGGGGCTTCAGATACGCAGTATTTT
TRBJ1-3 NA NA TRBV19 CASSISSGNTIYF TGTGCCAGTAGTATCAGCTCTGGAAACACCATATATTTT
TRBJ2-7 TRBD1 NA TRBV7-9 CASSLQGDYEQYF TGTGCCAGCAGCTTACAGGGGGACTACGAGCAGTACTTC
TRBJ1-2 TRBD1 NA TRBV7-3 CASSLSGQGHGYTF TGTGCCAGCAGCTTATCCGGACAGGGGCATGGCTACACCTTC
TRBJ2-7 TRBD1 NA TRBV3-1/TRBV3-2 CASSRRAKTGTGGHEQYF TGTGCCAGCAGCCGTCGTGCAAAGACCGGGACAGGGGGCCACGAGCAGTACTTC
TRBJ2-3 NA NA TRBV6-5 CASRGVGDTQYF TGTGCCAGCAGGGGAGTTGGGGATACGCAGTATTTT
TRBJ1-6 TRBD1 NA TRBV28 CASSVPAGTDSPLHF TGTGCCAGCAGTGTTCCGGCCGGGACAGATTCACCCCTCCACTTT
TRBJ1-1 TRBD1 many TRBV7-2 CASSLQGASEAFF TGTGCCAGCAGCTTACAGGGGGCCTCTGAAGCTTTCTTT
TRBJ2-3 NA once TRBV19 CASSPTTGVGTDTQYF TGTGCCAGTAGTCCCACGACGGGAGTTGGCACAGATACGCAGTATTTT
TRBJ2-1 NA NA TRBV5-4 CASSSPGAQVYNEQFF TGTGCCAGCAGTTCACCGGGAGCGCAAGTCTACAATGAGCAGTTCTTC
TRBJ2-7 NA NA TRBV24-1 CATSARTKSGEQYF TGTGCCACCAGTGCCCGGACCAAATCGGGGGAGCAGTACTTC
TRBJ1-2 NA NA TRBV19 CASSWRGAPNYGYTF TGTGCCAGTAGTTGGCGGGGGGCCCCTAACTATGGCTACACCTTC
TRBJ2-1 TRBD1 NA TRBV18 CASSPVRTGGADEQFF TGTGCCAGCTCACCGGTCCGGACAGGGGGCGCGGATGAGCAGTTCTTC
TRBJ2-5 NA NA TRBV7-7 CASSLWGQGSHQETQYF TGTGCTAGCAGCTTATGGGGGCAGGGCAGTCACCAAGAGACCCAGTACTTC
TRBJ2-3 NA NA TRBV7-3 CASSGGDFTDTQYF TGTGCCAGCAGCGGTGGGGACTTCACAGATACGCAGTATTTT
TRBJ1-2 TRBD1 NA TRBV7-2 CASSPFRQGASANYGYTF TGTGCCAGCAGCCCTTTCAGACAGGGGGCATCAGCTAACTATGGCTACACCTTC
TRBJ1-6 TRBD1 NA TRBV7-9 CASSFVTGNNSPLHF TGTGCCAGCAGCTTCGTGACAGGGAATAATTCACCCCTCCACTTT
TRBJ2-5 NA few TRBV28 CASGLERTANQETQYF TGTGCCAGCGGGCTCGAAAGGACAGCAAACCAAGAGACCCAGTACTTC
TRBJ2-1 TRBD1 NA TRBV7-3 CASSPGVGTEIYNEQFF TGTGCCAGCAGCCCCGGTGTGGGGACAGAGATTTACAATGAGCAGTTCTTC
TRBJ2-2 NA NA TRBV27 CASTARTPTGELFF TGTGCCAGCACCGCAAGGACACCCACCGGGGAGCTGTTTTTT
TRBJ1-5 NA NA TRBV30 CAWSTGKGNQPQHF TGTGCCTGGAGTACAGGGAAGGGCAATCAGCCCCAGCATTTT
TRBJ2-7 TRBD1 NA TRBV6-1 CASSGLGTGLTYEQYF TGTGCCAGCAGTGGATTGGGGACAGGTCTAACCTACGAGCAGTACTTC
TRBJ1-2 NA NA TRBV4-1 CASSQPRGIDGYTF TGCGCCAGCAGCCAACCGAGGGGGATCGATGGCTACACCTTC
TRBJ2-3 TRBD2 NA TRBV24-1 CATSDLAGASTDTQYF TGTGCCACCAGTGATCTAGCGGGCGCCAGCACAGATACGCAGTATTTT
TRBJ2-2 TRBD2 NA TRBV27 CASSRLAGGTGELFF TGTGCCAGCAGTCGACTAGCGGGGGGCACCGGGGAGCTGTTTTTT